These 19 T cell receptor beta chains originate from one sample sequenced in a study of OX40 agonist ivuxolimab in advanced cancers. Sequenced by immunoSEQ multiplex PCR; TCRdb stores in-frame clones only, minus some. The data show tens of thousands of clones, around 84% seen once. The source material was CD4+ or CD8+ T cells sorted from blood, sampled in a trial of the OX40 agonist ivuxolimab. The receptors derive from an adult with an advanced solid tumor such as melanoma, head and neck, liver or kidney cancer.

This chain links TRBV10-3 with TRBJ2-7, with D possibly TRBD2 on 5 matching bases. Germline assignment: CDR1 ENHRY and CDR2 SYGVKD. The CDR3 has 14 amino acids. Trimming cost V 5 bases and J 0 bases, with 11 bases left between them. CDR3 amino acids: CAISPPGSSYEQYF. In DNA, the CDR3 is TGTGCCATCAGTCCTCCGGGGAGCTCCTACGAGCAGTACTTC.

This chain joins TRBV28 and TRBJ1-5, with unresolved D. The CDR3 is 13 residues long. Germline assignment: CDR1 MDHEN and CDR2 SYDVKM. The V end lost 6 bases, the J end lost 5 bases, and 11 bases lay between the germline ends. The CDR3 DNA sequence: TGTGCCAGCAGGAGGAGGGCGGATCAGCCCCAGCATTTT. It encodes CASRRRADQPQHF.

The sample holds one count of this clone. In the same sample, other DNA sequences code for this CDR3. The chain carries TRBV6-5 and TRBJ2-7; maybe TRBD2 (6 bases). The V and J ends lost 3 bases and 0 bases respectively, with 12 bases between them. The CDR3 sequence is 15 residues long. CDR1 and CDR2 from the germline V gene are MNHEY and SVGAGI. The CDR3 DNA is TGTGCCAGCAGTTATGGGGGAGGTACCTCCTACGAGCAGTACTTC. Amino acid sequence: CASSYGGGTSYEQYF.

The chain uses TRBV11-3 and TRBJ2-3; D ambiguous. The CDR3 loop spans 15 amino acids. The V end lost 4 bases, the J end lost 0 bases, and 11 bases lay between the germline ends. Per germline, CDR1 SGHNT and CDR2 YENEEA. The CDR3 DNA sequence: TGTGCCAGCAGCTCATCTCCTACTAGCACAGATACGCAGTATTTT. Amino acids: CASSSSPTSTDTQYF.

CDR3 DNA: TGCGCCAGCAGCTTATTACGTAACCGGGAGCTGTTTTTT. The encoded protein is CASSLLRNRELFF. The chain uses TRBV5-1 and TRBJ2-2; D is ambiguous. This CDR3 comprises 13 residues. V was pared by 2 bases and J by 9 bases, with 11 bases between. CDR1 and CDR2 (germline): SGHRS, YFSETQ.

This chain uses TRBV9 with TRBJ2-3; tentative D call: TRBD1 (6 bases). Germline V gene data show CDR1 as SGDLS and CDR2 as YYNGEE. The CDR3 has 15 residues. The V and J ends lost 0 bases and 3 bases respectively, with 11 bases between them. CDR3 sequence (DNA): TGTGCCAGCAGCGTAGGCAACACAGGGACAGATACGCAGTATTTT. Translating it yields CASSVGNTGTDTQYF.

The chain has TRBV5-1 and TRBJ2-2; perhaps TRBD2 as D (6 bases). The CDR3 has 16 residues. CDR1 and CDR2 from the germline V gene are SGHRS and YFSETQ. Trimming shortened V by 3 bases and J by 0 bases, and 12 bases separated the two germline ends. CDR3 in amino acids: CASSSISGTNTGELFF. The CDR3 DNA reads as TGCGCCAGCAGCTCAATTAGCGGAACGAACACCGGGGAGCTGTTTTTT.

This chain joins TRBV19 and TRBJ2-4; 11 nucleotides agree with TRBD1. V shed 8 bases and J 0 bases; nucleotides not matched to a gene: 3. From germline, CDR1 is LNHDA and CDR2 SQIVND (reference sequence). This CDR3 has 15 residues. CDR3 sequence reads: CASSGTGGAKNIQYF. CDR3 DNA sequence: TGTGCCAGTTCTGGGACAGGGGGAGCCAAAAACATTCAGTACTTC.

In its sample, this clone is medium-sized. The chain's CDR3 is CASSFLVGGNEAFF. Written as DNA, the CDR3 is TGTGCCAGCAGCTTCCTGGTCGGAGGTAATGAAGCTTTCTTT. The chain links TRBV7-9 to TRBJ1-1; D remains ambiguous. This CDR3 contains 14 residues. Trimming shortened V by 3 bases and J by 7 bases, and 15 bases separated the two germline ends. The germline CDR1 and CDR2 sequences are SEHNR and FQNEAQ (reference sequence).

The rearrangement joins TRBV29-1 to TRBJ2-7, with a tentative D call TRBD2 (8 bases). Germline V gene sequence: CDR1 SQVTM, CDR2 ANQGSEA. V lost 6 bases and J 0 bases, leaving 27 bases between the germline ends. The CDR3 consists of 18 residues. The DNA for the CDR3 is TGCAGCGTCTCCGGGACAGCCCTTCGGGGGGGGCTCTCCTACGAGCAGTACTTC. Its protein is CSVSGTALRGGLSYEQYF.

This chain links TRBV7-9 with TRBJ2-7; 7 bases align to TRBD1. In germline, CDR1 is SEHNR, CDR2 FQNEAQ (reference sequence). With V trimmed by 6 bases and J by 1 base, 3 bases remained unmatched. The length of the CDR3 is 13 residues. The CDR3 loop is CASSRQGSYEQYF. CDR3 DNA: TGTGCCAGCAGTAGACAGGGTTCCTACGAGCAGTACTTC.

This chain joins TRBV7-6 and TRBJ2-1; the match to TRBD2 covers 12 bases. Germline V lookup: CDR1 SGHVS, CDR2 FNYEAQ. CDR3 size: 18 residues. J gave up 6 bases and V 3 bases, and 12 bases lay outside the gene matches. DNA of the CDR3: TGTGCCAGCAGCTTTGGGCTAACTAGCGGGAGGCTGCGCAATGAGCAGTTCTTC. It yields the protein CASSFGLTSGRLRNEQFF.

The chain is built from TRBV2 and TRBJ2-2; 8 nucleotides agree with TRBD2. The CDR3 contains 14 residues. V was clipped by 6 bases and J by 6 bases; unmatched bases: 6. Germline CDR1 SNHLY, CDR2 FYNNEI. The CDR3 protein is CASRGLVVPGELFF. CDR3 coding DNA: TGTGCCAGCAGGGGACTAGTGGTCCCCGGGGAGCTGTTTTTT.

This clone was detected once. This chain connects TRBV2 to TRBJ2-5; a possible D gene is TRBD1 (5 bases). The CDR3 runs to 12 residues. V lost 7 bases, J lost 1 base, and 7 bases lay in between. From germline, CDR1 is SNHLY and CDR2 FYNNEI. CDR3 protein: CASNRGQETQYF. The CDR3 DNA reads TGTGCCAGCAATAGGGGCCAAGAGACCCAGTACTTC.

As concerns this clone: The identical CDR3 is also encoded by other nucleotide sequences in the sample. The chain recombines TRBV5-1 with TRBJ2-5; TRBD1 might be the D (6 bases). Trimming cost V 2 bases and J 3 bases, with 14 bases left between them. The CDR3 runs 15 residues. CDR1 and CDR2 from the germline V gene are SGHRS and YFSETQ. CDR3: CASSFTGSEEETQYF. The CDR3 DNA follows: TGCGCCAGCAGCTTTACAGGGTCGGAGGAAGAGACCCAGTACTTC.

This chain uses TRBV9 with TRBJ2-7; 8 bases align to TRBD2. Germline V gene data show CDR1 as SGDLS and CDR2 as YYNGEE. The CDR3 spans 13 residues. V shed 0 bases and J 10 bases; nucleotides not matched to a gene: 6. The CDR3 loop is CASSVVAGGPQYF. The CDR3 nucleotides are TGTGCCAGCAGCGTAGTTGCGGGAGGCCCTCAGTACTTC.

CDR3 region: CASSYGRPTFEAFF. CDR3 nucleotides: TGTGCCAGCAGTTACGGGAGACCCACCTTTGAAGCTTTCTTT. V usage is TRBV6-5 and J usage is TRBJ1-1; no reliable D call. V lost 2 bases to trimming and J lost 7 bases, with 14 bases between them. Germline values: CDR1 MNHEY, CDR2 SVGAGI. CDR3 length: 14 residues.

The V and J genes are TRBV7-9 and TRBJ1-6; 8 bases align to TRBD1. The CDR3 covers 14 residues. Germline trimming cut 4 bases from V and 9 bases from J; bases unmatched to any gene: 5. Germline V gene sequence: CDR1 SEHNR, CDR2 FQNEAQ (reference sequence). The CDR3 reads CASSSDRGGSPLHF. The CDR3 region has the DNA TGTGCCAGCAGCTCCGACAGGGGAGGTTCACCCCTCCACTTT.

The chain joins TRBV27 to TRBJ2-3; 7 positions match TRBD2. Trimming at V came to 3 bases and at J to 6 bases, leaving 6 bases not matched to a gene. Germline V lookup: CDR1 MNHEY, CDR2 SMNVEV (reference sequence). This CDR3 has 14 residues. CDR3 DNA sequence: TGTGCCAGCAGTTTCCTCACTAGCGTGGATACGCAGTATTTT. Translation: CASSFLTSVDTQYF.